This T cell receptor beta chain was found in a study of T cell repertoires in cytomegalovirus infection. The wider study: Selection of CMV epitopes for the study included recently identified HLA-C-restricted and well-studied HLA-B-restricted ones. Study-wide findings and caveats: Based on cumulative public TCR beta family frequency, carriers of CMV plus the relevant HLA were identified. HLA-C-restricted CMV-specific TCR beta clonotypes prevailed in the ex vivo response.

Details on this clonotype: Its antigen remains unknown.

J gave up 6 bases and V 0 bases, and 8 bases lay outside the gene matches. Germline assignment: CDR1 DFQATT and CDR2 SNEGSKA (reference sequence). There are 16 residues in the CDR3. MiXCR, applied by TCRdb to the reads, yields one record per CDR3 protein. Altogether around 710,000 distinct CDR3 sequences are present, almost 30% being singletons, with the ten largest covering approximately 14%. Specimen: cultured CD8+ T cells from PBMCs, collected from culture after CMV antigen stimulation. The receptor comes from a human donor in good health (CMV status not recorded). Some clones in this sample may be carry-over from other donors' samples. This chain joins TRBV20-1 and TRBJ1-6; the match to TRBD1 covers 7 bases. CDR3 sequence: CSARDFRGGGNSPLHF. In nucleotides, the CDR3 is TGCAGTGCTAGAGATTTTCGAGGGGGCGGTAATTCACCCCTCCACTTT.